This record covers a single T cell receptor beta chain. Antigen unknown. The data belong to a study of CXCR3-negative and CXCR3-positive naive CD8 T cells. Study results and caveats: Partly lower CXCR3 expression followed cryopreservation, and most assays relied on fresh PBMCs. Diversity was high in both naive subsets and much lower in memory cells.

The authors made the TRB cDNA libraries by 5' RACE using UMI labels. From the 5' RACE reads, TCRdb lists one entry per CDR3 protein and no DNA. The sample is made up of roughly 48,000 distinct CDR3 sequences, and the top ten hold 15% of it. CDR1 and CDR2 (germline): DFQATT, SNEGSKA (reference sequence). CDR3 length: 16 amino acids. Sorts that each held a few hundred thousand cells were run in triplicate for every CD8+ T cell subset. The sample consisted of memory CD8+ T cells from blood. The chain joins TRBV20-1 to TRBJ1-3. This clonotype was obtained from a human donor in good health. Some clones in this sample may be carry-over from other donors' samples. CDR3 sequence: CSARDTFGVSGNTIYF.